Each of the 25 T cell receptor beta chains below was sequenced from the same sample in a study of blood T cell repertoires in COVID-19. Using immunoSEQ multiplex PCR, the repertoire was profiled, and TCRdb retains in-frame clones only, with some absent. The sample gives 180,000 or so clones, 75% to 80% of which show up once; roughly 8.7% is in the top ten. What was sequenced was peripheral blood. All receptors derive from a woman aged 45-65 years with active or convalescent COVID-19.

The genes are TRBV4-3 and TRBJ2-7; 11 bases align to TRBD1. After removal of 3 bases from V and 3 bases from J, the junction contained 7 bases not matched to a gene. The CDR3 has 16 amino acids. CDR1 is LGHNA and CDR2 is YSLEER in the germline V gene. The CDR3 sequence: CASSQGTGTGGYEQYF. CDR3 DNA: TGCGCCAGCAGCCAGGGGACCGGGACAGGGGGCTACGAGCAGTACTTC.

The V call is TRBV11-2, the J call TRBJ2-3, with 7 bases fitting TRBD1. Germline-derived CDR1 and CDR2 are SGHAT and FQNNGV. V was pared by 2 bases and J by 4 bases, with 6 bases of the junction left unmatched. This CDR3 is 15 amino acids long. The CDR3 loop reads CASSLIRGRADTQYF. DNA for the CDR3: TGTGCCAGCAGCTTAATTAGGGGGCGCGCAGATACGCAGTATTTT. The full variable domain, rest sourced from reference TRBV11-2 and TRBJ2-3, is EAGVAQSPRYKIIEKRQSVAFWCNPISGHATLYWYQQILGQGPKLLIQFQNNGVVDDSQLPKDRFSAERLKGVDSTLKIQPAKLEDSAVYLCASSLIRGRADTQYFGPGTRLTVL.

The chain couples TRBV15 to TRBJ1-4; 9 bases map to TRBD1. Germline trimming cut 0 bases from V and 8 bases from J; bases unmatched to any gene: 7. This CDR3 has 16 residues. CDR1 is LNHNV and CDR2 is YYDKDF in the germline V gene (reference sequence). The CDR3 bases are TGTGCCACCAGCAGAGATGCCGGGACAGGGAACGAAAAACTGTTTTTT. Translation gives CATSRDAGTGNEKLFF.

This clone was seen more than once but under ten times. The chain employs TRBV27 and TRBJ1-2, with D possibly TRBD1 on 5 matching bases. This CDR3 region has 13 residues. Germline CDR1 MNHEY, CDR2 SMNVEV (reference sequence). The V end was cut by 8 bases, the J end by 7 bases, with 17 bases between. In DNA form, the CDR3 reads TGTGCCAGCGGAGCTCAGGGTAGATCTGGCTACACCTTC. This encodes CASGAQGRSGYTF.

This clone was detected only once. The chain joins TRBV7-9 to TRBJ1-3, with a weak D call TRBD1 (6 bases). CDR1 is SEHNR, CDR2 FQNEAQ, per germline (reference sequence). The CDR3 length is 17 residues. V lost 5 bases and J lost 0, with 17 bases in between. The CDR3 DNA reads TGTGCCAGCAGCCCCCTTCTAACAGGGAGCTCTGGAAACACCATATATTTT. This translates into CASSPLLTGSSGNTIYF.

This chain connects TRBV27 to TRBJ2-1; D is perhaps TRBD2 (6 bases). Germline CDR1 and CDR2: MNHEY and SMNVEV (reference sequence). The ends were cut back, 5 bases at V and 15 bases at J, with 20 bases in the middle. The CDR3 contains 13 residues. CDR3 residues: CASSPVTSLSPFF. The CDR3 bases are TGTGCCAGCAGTCCAGTGACTAGTTTGAGTCCGTTCTTC.

About this clone itself: Different DNA sequences within this sample yield the same CDR3. V usage is TRBV6-6 and J usage is TRBJ2-3; 8 bases line up with TRBD1. Germline V gives CDR1 MNHNY, CDR2 SVGAGI (reference sequence). V shed 2 bases, J shed 1 base, and the junction held 5 bases outside the gene matches. The CDR3 loop spans 16 amino acids. The CDR3 region is CASSYPATGGTDTQYF. In DNA form, the CDR3 reads TGTGCCAGCAGTTACCCAGCGACAGGGGGCACAGATACGCAGTATTTT.

This chain joins TRBV3-1 (or the pseudogene TRBV3-2) and TRBJ2-1; 9 nucleotides align to TRBD1. V lost 6 bases and J lost 8; bases outside the gene matches: 14. The germline gives CDR1 LGHDT, CDR2 YNNKEL (reference sequence). This CDR3 contains 16 residues. The DNA of the CDR3 is TGTGCCAGCAGGAGACCTTACAGGGGGCGCATCGATGAGCAGTTCTTC. Translated: CASRRPYRGRIDEQFF.

The CDR3 nucleotides are TGCAGCGTTGGTCTCTCAGGGACCTACGAGCAGTACTTC. Protein sequence: CSVGLSGTYEQYF. J is TRBJ2-7 and V is TRBV29-1, with a possible D match to TRBD1 (5 bases). V was pared by 4 bases and J by 2 bases, with 12 bases between. The germline gives CDR1 SQVTM, CDR2 ANQGSEA. This CDR3 contains 13 residues.

This chain joins TRBV6-2 or TRBV6-3 and TRBJ1-5, with D hard to call. This CDR3 is built from 14 residues. Germline V gives CDR1 MNHEY, CDR2 SVGEGT. V lost 6 bases and J 4 bases, leaving 13 bases between the germline ends. The CDR3 DNA sequence: TGTGCCAGCAGCCCCGGCGTGCGGAATCAGCCCCAGCATTTT. Protein: CASSPGVRNQPQHF.

The chain links TRBV7-9 to TRBJ2-3; maybe TRBD2 (5 bases). V was clipped by 2 bases and J by 2 bases, with 8 bases between them. The germline V gene has CDR1 SEHNR and CDR2 FQNEAQ (reference sequence). The CDR3 spans 14 residues. In DNA form, the CDR3 reads TGTGCCAGCAGCTTACGGAGGCCCACAGATACGCAGTATTTT. This encodes CASSLRRPTDTQYF.

J is TRBJ2-1 and V is TRBV5-1; TRBD1 matches at 7 bases. Germline loops: CDR1 SGHRS, CDR2 YFSETQ. After removal of 4 bases from V and 14 bases from J, the junction contained 9 bases not matched to a gene. The CDR3 covers 12 residues. CDR3 loop: CASSPTGDSKFF. CDR3 DNA: TGCGCCAGCAGCCCTACAGGGGATTCTAAGTTCTTC.

The chain joins TRBV9 to TRBJ2-5; tentatively, D is TRBD1 (5 bases). In germline, CDR1 is SGDLS, CDR2 YYNGEE. V was shortened by 0 bases and J by 2 bases, with 14 bases between the two germline ends. CDR3 size: 16 residues. The CDR3 nucleotides are TGTGCCAGCAGCGTAGAGGGCAGGGTTGGTCAAGAGACCCAGTACTTC. Translating it yields CASSVEGRVGQETQYF.

The V gene is TRBV9, the J gene TRBJ2-2; 11 bases fit TRBD2. V dropped 4 bases and J dropped 7; count of bases not matched to a gene: 9. This CDR3 region has 16 residues. Germline-derived CDR1 and CDR2 are SGDLS and YYNGEE. The DNA for the CDR3 is TGTGCCAGCAGCTCTACTAGCGGGAGAGAGAACGGGGAGCTGTTTTTT. It encodes CASSSTSGRENGELFF.

The V and J genes are TRBV18 and TRBJ1-1, with 11 nucleotides matching TRBD1. Germline CDR1 KGHSH, CDR2 LQKENI. J was trimmed by 4 bases and V by 4 bases; bases with no gene match: 8. The CDR3 runs 16 residues. CDR3 nucleotides: TGTGCCAGCTCACAGAACACCGGGACAGGGGGCACTGAAGCTTTCTTT. This codes for CASSQNTGTGGTEAFF.

This chain uses TRBV5-1 with TRBJ2-5; D possibly corresponds to TRBD2 (5 bases). Trimming removed 4 bases from V and 0 bases from J, with 16 bases in between. CDR3 length: 16 residues. Germline lookup yields CDR1 SGHRS and CDR2 YFSETQ. The CDR3 DNA follows: TGCGCCAGCAGCCCGGGAACACACGCCGACCAAGAGACCCAGTACTTC. This sequence encodes CASSPGTHADQETQYF.

The genes are TRBV27 and TRBJ2-1; D perhaps matches TRBD1 (6 bases). V lost 3 bases and J lost 5, with 11 bases in between. CDR3 length: 14 amino acids. CDR1 MNHEY and CDR2 SMNVEV come from the germline V gene (reference sequence). This CDR3 reads CASSLGARDNEQFF. The CDR3 DNA reads TGTGCCAGCAGTTTGGGGGCACGGGACAATGAGCAGTTCTTC.

The rearrangement links TRBV29-1 to TRBJ1-1; perhaps TRBD1 as D (5 bases). Germline V gene data show CDR1 as SQVTM and CDR2 as ANQGSEA. CDR3 size: 14 residues. Trimming removed 7 bases from V and 3 bases from J, with 18 bases in between. The CDR3 DNA sequence: TGCAGCGCCCATCGCGCGCAGGGTCACACTGAAGCTTTCTTT. This translates into CSAHRAQGHTEAFF.

This clone showed up just a few times. The chain links TRBV25-1 to TRBJ1-2; a weak D match, TRBD1 (6 bases). This CDR3 is built from 12 residues. Germline V gene data show CDR1 as MGHDK and CDR2 as SYGVNS. With 7 bases removed from V and 2 bases from J, the gap between germline ends came to 8 bases. The CDR3 loop is CASTTGNYGYTF. The DNA of the CDR3 is TGTGCCAGCACCACAGGGAACTATGGCTACACCTTC.

V is TRBV23-1 and J is TRBJ1-2; tentatively, D is TRBD1 (6 bases). TRBV23-1 is an ORF for which the function is uncertain. The CDR3 consists of 19 residues. V was pared by 4 bases and J by 6 bases, with 30 bases between. CDR3 nucleotide sequence: TGCGCCAGCAGTCTCCCAACTCCGCCACAGGGCGCAGACATTAATGGCTACACCTTC. Its translation is CASSLPTPPQGADINGYTF.

The CDR3 coding sequence is TGTGCCAGTAGTGGATGGACTAGCGGGGGTAACACCGGGGAGCTGTTTTTT. Amino acid sequence: CASSGWTSGGNTGELFF. The rearrangement links TRBV19 to TRBJ2-2; 13 bases map to TRBD2. CDR3 length: 17 amino acids. The germline V gene encodes CDR1 LNHDA and CDR2 SQIVND (reference sequence). The V gene end was trimmed by 5 bases and the J gene end by 2 bases; junction bases not matched to a gene: 5.

V usage is TRBV7-3 and J usage is TRBJ2-5, with D unclear. The CDR3 has 14 amino acids. CDR1 and CDR2 (germline): SGHTA, FQGTGA. The V gene lost 5 bases and the J gene lost 0 bases, with 10 bases spanning the gap. Written as DNA, the CDR3 is TGTGCCAGCAGCGCAGAGAGGTACCAAGAGACCCAGTACTTC. The encoded protein is CASSAERYQETQYF.

The J gene is TRBJ2-1, the V gene TRBV2, with D perhaps TRBD1 (5 bases). The germline V gene encodes CDR1 SNHLY and CDR2 FYNNEI. The V end was cut by 8 bases, the J end by 3 bases, with 11 bases between. The CDR3 totals 13 residues. CDR3 amino acids: CASGATLYNEQFF. The DNA of the CDR3 is TGTGCCAGCGGGGCGACCCTCTACAATGAGCAGTTCTTC. Full variable domain (missing parts from reference TRBV2 and TRBJ2-1): EPEVTQTPSHQVTQMGQEVILRCVPISNHLYFYWYRQILGQKVEFLVSFYNNEISEKSEIFDDQFSVERPDGSNFTLKIRSTKLEDSAMYFCASGATLYNEQFFGPGTRLTVL.

This rearrangement joins TRBV7-2 to TRBJ1-2; D gene uncertain. Germline CDR1 reads SGHTA; CDR2 reads FQGNSA. There are 14 residues in the CDR3. Trimming pared 3 bases from V and 5 bases from J, leaving 13 bases between. CDR3 sequence: CASSFSAITYGYTF. Written as DNA, the CDR3 is TGTGCCAGCAGCTTTAGTGCCATTACTTATGGCTACACCTTC.

The chain has TRBV7-9 and TRBJ2-7; 10 bases are a match to TRBD2. Germline V gives CDR1 SEHNR, CDR2 FQNEAQ (reference sequence). V lost 4 bases, J lost 2 bases, and 8 bases stayed unmatched. CDR3 length equals 16 residues. The CDR3 protein is CASSSDLAGATYEQYF. The CDR3 region has the DNA TGTGCCAGCAGCTCTGACCTAGCGGGGGCTACCTACGAGCAGTACTTC.